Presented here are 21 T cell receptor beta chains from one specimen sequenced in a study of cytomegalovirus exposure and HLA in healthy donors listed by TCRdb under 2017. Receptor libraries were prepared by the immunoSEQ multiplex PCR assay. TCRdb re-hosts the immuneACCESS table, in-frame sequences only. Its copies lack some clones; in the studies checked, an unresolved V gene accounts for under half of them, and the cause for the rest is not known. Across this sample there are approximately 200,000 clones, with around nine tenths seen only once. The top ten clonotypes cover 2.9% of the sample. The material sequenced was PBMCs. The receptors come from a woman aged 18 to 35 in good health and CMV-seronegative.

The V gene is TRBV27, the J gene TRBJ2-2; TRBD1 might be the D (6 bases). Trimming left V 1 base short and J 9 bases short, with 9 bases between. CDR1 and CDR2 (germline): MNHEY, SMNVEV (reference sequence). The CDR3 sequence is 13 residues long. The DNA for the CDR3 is TGTGCCAGCAGTTTATACAGGGACAGGGAGCTGTTTTTT. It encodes CASSLYRDRELFF.

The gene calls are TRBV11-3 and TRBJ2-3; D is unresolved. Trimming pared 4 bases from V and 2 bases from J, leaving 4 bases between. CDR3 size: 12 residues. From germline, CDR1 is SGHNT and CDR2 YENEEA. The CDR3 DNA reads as TGTGCCAGCAGCTCAAACACAGATACGCAGTATTTT. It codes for CASSSNTDTQYF.

The CDR3 coding sequence is TGTGCCAGCAGCCCCAAACTAGCGGGATTCACAGATACGCAGTATTTT. It encodes CASSPKLAGFTDTQYF. This chain links TRBV27 with TRBJ2-3, with 10 nucleotides matching TRBD2. V was clipped by 6 bases and J by 2 bases; unmatched bases: 8. The CDR3 runs 16 residues. Germline V gives CDR1 MNHEY, CDR2 SMNVEV (reference sequence).

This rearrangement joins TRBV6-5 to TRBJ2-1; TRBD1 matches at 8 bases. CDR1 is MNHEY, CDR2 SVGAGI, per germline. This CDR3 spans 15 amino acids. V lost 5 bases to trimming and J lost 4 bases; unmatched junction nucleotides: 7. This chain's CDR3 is CASSRDRGWYNEQFF. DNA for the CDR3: TGTGCCAGCAGTCGAGACAGGGGTTGGTACAATGAGCAGTTCTTC.

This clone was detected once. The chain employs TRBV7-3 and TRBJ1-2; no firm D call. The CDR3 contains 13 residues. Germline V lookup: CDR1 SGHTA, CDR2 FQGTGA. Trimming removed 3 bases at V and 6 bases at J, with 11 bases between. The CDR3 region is CASSLGGMDGYTF. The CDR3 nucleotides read TGTGCCAGCAGCTTGGGAGGGATGGATGGCTACACCTTC.

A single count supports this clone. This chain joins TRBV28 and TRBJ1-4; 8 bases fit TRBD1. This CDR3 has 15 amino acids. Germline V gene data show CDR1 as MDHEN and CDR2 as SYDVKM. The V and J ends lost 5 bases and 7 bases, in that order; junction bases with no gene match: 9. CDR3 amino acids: CASSPSGGGSEKLFF. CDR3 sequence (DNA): TGTGCCAGCAGTCCCTCAGGGGGCGGAAGTGAAAAACTGTTTTTT.

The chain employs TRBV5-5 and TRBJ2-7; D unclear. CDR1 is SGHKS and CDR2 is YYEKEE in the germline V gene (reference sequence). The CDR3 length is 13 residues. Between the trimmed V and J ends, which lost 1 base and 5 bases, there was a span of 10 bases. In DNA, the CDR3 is TGTGCCAGCAGCTTGATGCAGGTCCACGAGCAGTACTTC. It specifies CASSLMQVHEQYF.

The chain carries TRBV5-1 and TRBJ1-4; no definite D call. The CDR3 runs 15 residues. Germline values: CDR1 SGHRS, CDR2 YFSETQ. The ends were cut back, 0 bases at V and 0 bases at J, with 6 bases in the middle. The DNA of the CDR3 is TGCGCCAGCAGCTTGGCCGGGGCAACTAATGAAAAACTGTTTTTT. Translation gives CASSLAGATNEKLFF. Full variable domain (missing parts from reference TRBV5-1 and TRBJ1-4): KAGVTQTPRYLIKTRGQQVTLSCSPISGHRSVSWYQQTPGQGLQFLFEYFSETQRNKGNFPGRFSGRQFSNSRSEMNVSTLELGDSALYLCASSLAGATNEKLFFGSGTQLSVL.

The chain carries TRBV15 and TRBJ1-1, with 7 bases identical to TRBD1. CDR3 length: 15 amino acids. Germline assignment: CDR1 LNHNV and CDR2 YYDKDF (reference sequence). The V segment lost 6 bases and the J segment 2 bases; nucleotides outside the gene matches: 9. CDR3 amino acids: CATSYQGGLNTEAFF. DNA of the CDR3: TGTGCCACCAGTTACCAGGGGGGATTAAACACTGAAGCTTTCTTT.

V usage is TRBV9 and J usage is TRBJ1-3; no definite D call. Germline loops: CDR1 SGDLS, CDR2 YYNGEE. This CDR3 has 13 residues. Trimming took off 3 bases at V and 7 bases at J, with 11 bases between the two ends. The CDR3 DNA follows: TGTGCCAGCAGCGCACAAAACGGGAACACCATATATTTT. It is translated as CASSAQNGNTIYF.

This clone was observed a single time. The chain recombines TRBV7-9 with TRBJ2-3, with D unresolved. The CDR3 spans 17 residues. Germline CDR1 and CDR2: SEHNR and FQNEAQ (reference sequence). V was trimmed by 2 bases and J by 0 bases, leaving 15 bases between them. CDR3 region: CASSLRTSSLSTDTQYF. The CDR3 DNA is TGTGCCAGCAGCTTACGAACATCGTCCCTTAGCACAGATACGCAGTATTTT.

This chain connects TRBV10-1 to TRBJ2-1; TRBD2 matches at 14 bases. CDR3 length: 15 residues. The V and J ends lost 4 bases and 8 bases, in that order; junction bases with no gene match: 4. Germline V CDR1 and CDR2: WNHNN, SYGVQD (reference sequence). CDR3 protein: CASSGGLAGDDEQFF. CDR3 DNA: TGCGCCAGCAGTGGGGGACTAGCGGGAGATGATGAGCAGTTCTTC.

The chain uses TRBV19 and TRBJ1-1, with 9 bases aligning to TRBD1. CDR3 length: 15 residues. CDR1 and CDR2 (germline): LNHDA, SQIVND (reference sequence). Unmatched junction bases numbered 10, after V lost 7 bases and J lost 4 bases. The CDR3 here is CASILKRTGVTEAFF. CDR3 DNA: TGTGCCAGTATACTAAAAAGGACAGGGGTCACTGAAGCTTTCTTT.

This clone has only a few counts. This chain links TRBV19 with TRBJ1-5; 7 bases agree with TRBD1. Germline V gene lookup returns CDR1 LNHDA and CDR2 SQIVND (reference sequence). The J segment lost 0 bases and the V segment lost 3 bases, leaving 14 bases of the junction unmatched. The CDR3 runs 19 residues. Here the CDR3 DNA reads TGTGCCAGTAGTATCGACCTCGGGACAGCAAGGCTTAGCAATCAGCCCCAGCATTTT. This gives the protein CASSIDLGTARLSNQPQHF.

CDR3 amino acids: CASSQGLAGGHEQYF. The DNA of the CDR3 is TGCGCCAGCAGCCAGGGACTAGCGGGAGGTCACGAGCAGTACTTC. J is TRBJ2-7 and V is TRBV4-1; the match to TRBD2 covers 15 bases. Trimming removed 3 bases from V and 5 bases from J; junction bases left unmatched: 2. Germline V gives CDR1 MGHRA, CDR2 YSYEKL. The CDR3 totals 15 residues.

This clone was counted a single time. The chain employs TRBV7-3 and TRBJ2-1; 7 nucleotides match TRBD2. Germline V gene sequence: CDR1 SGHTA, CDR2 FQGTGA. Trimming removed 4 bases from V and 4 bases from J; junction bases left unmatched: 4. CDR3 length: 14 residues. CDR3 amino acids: CASSSSGWYNEQFF. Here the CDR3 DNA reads TGTGCCAGCAGCTCTAGCGGCTGGTACAATGAGCAGTTCTTC.

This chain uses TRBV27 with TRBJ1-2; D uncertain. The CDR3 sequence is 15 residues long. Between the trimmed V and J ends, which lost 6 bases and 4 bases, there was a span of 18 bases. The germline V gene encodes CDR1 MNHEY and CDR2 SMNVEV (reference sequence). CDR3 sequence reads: CASSRTGGLSYGYTF. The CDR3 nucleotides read TGTGCCAGCAGCAGGACGGGCGGACTGTCCTATGGCTACACCTTC.

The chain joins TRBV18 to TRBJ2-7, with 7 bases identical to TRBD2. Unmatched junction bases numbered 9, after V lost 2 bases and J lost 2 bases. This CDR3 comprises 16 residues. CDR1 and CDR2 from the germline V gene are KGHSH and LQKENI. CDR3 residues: CASSPDGGSKAYEQYF. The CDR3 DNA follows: TGTGCCAGCTCACCAGATGGCGGGAGTAAAGCCTACGAGCAGTACTTC.

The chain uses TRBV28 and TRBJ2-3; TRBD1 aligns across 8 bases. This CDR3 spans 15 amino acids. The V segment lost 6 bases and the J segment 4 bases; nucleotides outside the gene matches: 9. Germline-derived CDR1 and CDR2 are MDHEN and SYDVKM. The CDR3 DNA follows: TGTGCCAGCAGGAAATTCAGGGGGCTTCCAGATACGCAGTATTTT. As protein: CASRKFRGLPDTQYF.

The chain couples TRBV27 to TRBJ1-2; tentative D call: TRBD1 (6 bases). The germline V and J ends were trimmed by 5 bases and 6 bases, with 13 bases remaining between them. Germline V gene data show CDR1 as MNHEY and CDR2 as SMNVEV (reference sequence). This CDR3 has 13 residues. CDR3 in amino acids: CASSAQGNNGYTF. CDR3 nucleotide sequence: TGTGCCAGCAGTGCACAGGGAAATAATGGCTACACCTTC.

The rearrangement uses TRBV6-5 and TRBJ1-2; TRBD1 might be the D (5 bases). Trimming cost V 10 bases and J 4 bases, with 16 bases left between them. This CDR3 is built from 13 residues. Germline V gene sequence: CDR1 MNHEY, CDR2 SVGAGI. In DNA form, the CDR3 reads TGTGCCATTGGACGCGACAGCCCCTATGGCTACACCTTC. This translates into CAIGRDSPYGYTF.